The 22 T cell receptor beta chains given below trace back to one sample, sequenced in a study of T cell responses to AZD1222 COVID-19 vaccine. Sequencing was performed with immunoSEQ multiplex PCR; in TCRdb, only in-frame clones are kept and a portion is missing. The table lists around 80,000 clones, 86% of them singletons. Sequences were derived from peripheral blood, sampled on day 0 of AZD1222 vaccination. The origin of the receptors is an adult in good health.

The V call is TRBV19, the J call TRBJ1-5, with 9 bases identical to TRBD1. Germline V gene lookup returns CDR1 LNHDA and CDR2 SQIVND (reference sequence). This CDR3 has 17 residues. Germline trimming cut 2 bases from V and 6 bases from J; bases unmatched to any gene: 11. The CDR3 bases are TGTGCCAGTAGTATAAAACAACAGGGGGCTTTTTTTCAGCCCCAGCATTTT. Translation: CASSIKQQGAFFQPQHF.

The V gene is TRBV18, the J gene TRBJ1-4; 7 bases map to TRBD1. CDR1 and CDR2 from the germline V gene are KGHSH and LQKENI. J was trimmed by 7 bases and V by 1 base; bases with no gene match: 9. The CDR3 is made up of 16 amino acids. CDR3: CASSPRQGAGGEKLFF. DNA for the CDR3: TGTGCCAGCTCACCACGACAAGGGGCAGGGGGTGAAAAACTGTTTTTT.

This clone was counted a single time. In nucleotides, the CDR3 is TGTGCCAGCAGCTTAGCGTCCCAGGGAGTGACTGAAGCTTTCTTT. Translating gives CASSLASQGVTEAFF. The chain has TRBV7-8 and TRBJ1-1; maybe TRBD1 (5 bases). This CDR3 comprises 15 residues. Germline CDR1 SGHVS, CDR2 FQNEAQ. V dropped 0 bases and J dropped 5 bases, with 13 bases sitting between them.

V usage is TRBV7-3 and J usage is TRBJ2-2; the match to TRBD2 covers 10 bases. Trimming cost V 0 bases and J 1 base; bases outside gene matches: 5. CDR3 length: 18 amino acids. Germline lookup yields CDR1 SGHTA and CDR2 FQGTGA. The CDR3 protein is CASSLTPSGGVNTGELFF. The DNA of the CDR3 is TGTGCCAGCAGCTTAACACCTAGCGGGGGAGTGAACACCGGGGAGCTGTTTTTT.

This clone occurred once. The V and J genes are TRBV6-5 and TRBJ1-2; a weak D match, TRBD1 (6 bases). Trimming took 0 bases from V and 1 from J, leaving 6 bases between them. This CDR3 is built from 14 residues. CDR1 MNHEY and CDR2 SVGAGI come from the germline V gene. Here the CDR3 DNA reads TGTGCCAGCAGTTACTCGGACAGTAACTATGGCTACACCTTC. Encoded protein: CASSYSDSNYGYTF.

The rearrangement joins TRBV19 to TRBJ2-4, with 14 bases that match TRBD2. Germline V lookup: CDR1 LNHDA, CDR2 SQIVND (reference sequence). CDR3 length equals 19 residues. After removal of 7 bases from V and 1 base from J, the junction contained 12 bases not matched to a gene. The CDR3 protein is CASTDGTSGRGGAKNIQYF. The CDR3 DNA is TGTGCCAGTACCGACGGGACTAGCGGGAGAGGAGGGGCCAAAAACATTCAGTACTTC.

This rearrangement joins TRBV3-1 (or the pseudogene TRBV3-2) to TRBJ2-1; 7 bases are shared with TRBD2. CDR1 is LGHDT, CDR2 YNNKEL, per germline (reference sequence). The V and J ends lost 4 bases and 4 bases, in that order; junction bases with no gene match: 7. The CDR3 contains 15 residues. CDR3 region: CASSPTSAPYNEQFF. CDR3 nucleotide sequence: TGTGCCAGCAGCCCTACTAGCGCCCCTTACAATGAGCAGTTCTTC.

The chain joins TRBV5-1 to TRBJ2-3; 8 bases line up with TRBD1. V lost 5 bases and J lost 5; bases outside the gene matches: 10. Germline V lookup: CDR1 SGHRS, CDR2 YFSETQ. This CDR3 is 15 amino acids long. CDR3 sequence (DNA): TGCGCCAGCAGAAAGGACAGGGACCGGGGAGATACGCAGTATTTT. It is translated as CASRKDRDRGDTQYF.

The chain couples TRBV10-2 to TRBJ1-5; D gene unclear. V was pared by 2 bases and J by 2 bases, with 7 bases between. Germline-derived CDR1 and CDR2 are WSHSY and SAAADI. The CDR3 consists of 14 residues. Here the CDR3 reads CASSEEFRNQPQHF. CDR3 DNA: TGCGCCAGCAGTGAGGAATTTCGCAATCAGCCCCAGCATTTT.

The gene calls are TRBV2 and TRBJ1-5; the match to TRBD1 covers 7 bases. Trimming removed 7 bases from V and 4 bases from J; junction bases left unmatched: 7. Germline V gene lookup returns CDR1 SNHLY and CDR2 FYNNEI. CDR3 size: 14 residues. CDR3 in DNA: TGTGCCAGCACCCCCCGGGACAGAAATCAGCCCCAGCATTTT. It is translated as CASTPRDRNQPQHF.

This chain links TRBV7-2 with TRBJ1-5, with D possibly matching TRBD1 (6 bases). The germline V and J ends were trimmed by 1 base and 9 bases, with 10 bases remaining between them. CDR1 and CDR2 (germline): SGHTA, FQGNSA. The CDR3 extends over 13 amino acids. The CDR3 nucleotides are TGTGCCAGCAGCTTAGACAGGGTGGGGCCCCAGCATTTT. Translation: CASSLDRVGPQHF.

The chain couples TRBV7-9 to TRBJ2-5; TRBD2 aligns across 10 bases. CDR1 is SEHNR and CDR2 is FQNEAQ in the germline V gene (reference sequence). V shed 1 base, J shed 3 bases, and the junction held 8 bases outside the gene matches. This CDR3 is 17 amino acids long. The CDR3 DNA follows: TGTGCCAGCAGCTTAGGATGGAAGCGGGGGGGCGAAGAGACCCAGTACTTC. Translation: CASSLGWKRGGEETQYF.

The rearrangement uses TRBV11-3 and TRBJ1-1; no clear D gene. This CDR3 spans 13 amino acids. CDR1 and CDR2 (germline): SGHNT, YENEEA. V lost 3 bases and J lost 1, with 6 bases in between. CDR3 DNA: TGTGCCAGCAGCTTGAAAGGGAACACTGAAGCTTTCTTT. Residues: CASSLKGNTEAFF.

The rearrangement joins TRBV25-1 to TRBJ1-2; 8 bases line up with TRBD1. Germline V gives CDR1 MGHDK, CDR2 SYGVNS. V lost 7 bases, J lost 3 bases, and 13 bases stayed unmatched. The CDR3 is made up of 16 amino acids. In DNA form, the CDR3 reads TGTGCCAGCACCCCAGGGGGCGCAAATCTCCACTATGGCTACACCTTC. It yields the protein CASTPGGANLHYGYTF.

A few counts support this clone. The chain uses TRBV7-2 and TRBJ1-6; D not certain. Germline V lookup: CDR1 SGHTA, CDR2 FQGNSA. The CDR3 runs 18 residues. The V and J ends lost 6 bases and 8 bases respectively, with 26 bases between them. The CDR3, as DNA: TGTGCCAGCAGGCAGCCTACCTCCCCCGGGATCTGGCATTCACCCCTCCACTTT. Translating gives CASRQPTSPGIWHSPLHF.

Only one count was recorded for this clone. The chain combines TRBV18 with TRBJ1-5, with 8 positions matching TRBD1. Unmatched junction bases numbered 4, after V lost 0 bases and J lost 3 bases. This CDR3 contains 16 residues. Per the germline V gene, CDR1 is KGHSH and CDR2 is LQKENI. In nucleotides, the CDR3 is TGTGCCAGCTCACCACCGGGACAGGTTTACAATCAGCCCCAGCATTTT. Translating it yields CASSPPGQVYNQPQHF.

The chain links TRBV19 to TRBJ1-1, with D maybe TRBD1 (5 bases). The CDR3 contains 14 residues. Germline V lookup: CDR1 LNHDA, CDR2 SQIVND (reference sequence). Between the trimmed V and J ends, which lost 3 bases and 2 bases, there was a span of 10 bases. CDR3 coding DNA: TGTGCCAGTAGTATTGGGGGAACTAACACTGAAGCTTTCTTT. This encodes CASSIGGTNTEAFF.

Comments on this clone: Mismatch with germline at one junction end may stem from a read error. This chain connects TRBV27 to TRBJ2-3; no definite D call. This CDR3 has 12 amino acids. The V gene's germline CDR1 is MNHEY and CDR2 SMNVEV (reference sequence). CDR3 coding DNA: TGTGCCAGCAGTCCCACCACAAATACGCAGTATTTT. Protein: CASSPTTNTQYF.

As to this clone: The germline gene is not matched at one end of the junction; a read error may be the cause. This chain joins TRBV19 and TRBJ1-1; D gene ambiguous. The germline gives CDR1 LNHDA, CDR2 SQIVND (reference sequence). The CDR3 contains 13 residues. The CDR3 protein is CASSTSLNTEAFF. CDR3 nucleotides: TGTGCCAGCAGTACGTCCTTGAACACTGAAGCTTTCTTT.

The chain recombines TRBV7-2 with TRBJ2-1; D perhaps matches TRBD2 (5 bases). The germline V gene has CDR1 SGHTA and CDR2 FQGNSA. Trimming shortened V by 1 base and J by 8 bases, and 12 bases separated the two germline ends. CDR3 size: 14 residues. This CDR3 is CASSLGLADDEQFF. DNA of the CDR3: TGTGCCAGCAGCTTAGGGCTAGCTGACGATGAGCAGTTCTTC.

The J gene is TRBJ1-2, the V gene TRBV19; TRBD1 is a possible D gene (5 bases). The CDR3 is made up of 12 amino acids. Trimming took 6 bases from V and 5 from J, leaving 10 bases between them. Germline lookup yields CDR1 LNHDA and CDR2 SQIVND (reference sequence). CDR3 amino acids: CASRTEPYGYTF. In DNA, the CDR3 is TGTGCCAGTAGGACAGAGCCGTATGGCTACACCTTC.

This chain links TRBV28 with TRBJ1-4; D call uncertain. There are 15 residues in the CDR3. Germline CDR1 and CDR2: MDHEN and SYDVKM. V lost 1 base to trimming and J lost 3 bases, with 9 bases between them. The CDR3 region is CASSLSPPANEKLFF. The CDR3 nucleotides read TGTGCCAGCAGTTTATCCCCCCCGGCTAATGAAAAACTGTTTTTT.